One sample yielded the 5 T cell receptor beta chains listed below, sequenced in a study of T cell responses to AZD1222 COVID-19 vaccine. This table comes from immunoSEQ multiplex PCR, and its TCRdb copy is limited to in-frame clones, with some not included. This sample has roughly 150,000 clones, with 85% to 90% found just once. The sequencing here drew on peripheral blood, taken 28 days after the second AZD1222 dose. The receptors were gathered from an adult who received the AZD1222 COVID-19 vaccine.

The chain is built from TRBV6-5 and TRBJ2-3; D not certain. The CDR3 runs to 16 residues. Germline CDR1 and CDR2: MNHEY and SVGAGI. Trimming took 0 bases from V and 0 from J, leaving 10 bases between them. CDR3 loop: CASSYSFPASTDTQYF. CDR3 bases: TGTGCCAGCAGTTACTCGTTCCCGGCTAGCACAGATACGCAGTATTTT.

This rearrangement joins TRBV5-1 to TRBJ1-3, with unresolved D. Deletions cut 3 bases from V and 0 bases from J, with 7 bases between. This CDR3 comprises 14 residues. In germline, CDR1 is SGHRS, CDR2 YFSETQ. This chain's CDR3 is CASSSPGSGNTIYF. DNA for the CDR3: TGCGCCAGCAGCTCCCCTGGCTCTGGAAACACCATATATTTT.

The chain combines TRBV4-3 with TRBJ2-3; possibly TRBD2 for D (5 bases). Germline-derived CDR1 and CDR2 are LGHNA and YSLEER. V lost 1 base and J 2 bases, leaving 10 bases between the germline ends. This CDR3 comprises 15 residues. CDR3 region: CASSQGIGVTDTQYF. The CDR3 bases are TGCGCCAGCAGCCAAGGCATCGGGGTCACAGATACGCAGTATTTT.

The V gene is TRBV11-3, the J gene TRBJ2-7, with 7 nucleotides matching TRBD1. V shed 4 bases and J 6 bases; nucleotides not matched to a gene: 9. CDR1 and CDR2 from the germline V gene are SGHNT and YENEEA. The CDR3 is made up of 14 amino acids. Here the CDR3 DNA reads TGTGCCAGCAGCTACAAAACGACAGGGTCCGAGCAGTACTTC. This gives the protein CASSYKTTGSEQYF.

The CDR3: CASSYDRDTVGRANVLTF. Written as DNA, the CDR3 is TGTGCCAGCAGTTACGACCGGGACACCGTTGGGAGGGCCAACGTCCTGACTTTC. The chain joins TRBV6-9 to TRBJ2-6, with TRBD1 as a possible D gene (6 bases). CDR3 length equals 18 residues. V lost 3 bases, J lost 5 bases, and 20 bases lay in between. Per the germline V gene, CDR1 is MNHGY and CDR2 is SVAAGI.